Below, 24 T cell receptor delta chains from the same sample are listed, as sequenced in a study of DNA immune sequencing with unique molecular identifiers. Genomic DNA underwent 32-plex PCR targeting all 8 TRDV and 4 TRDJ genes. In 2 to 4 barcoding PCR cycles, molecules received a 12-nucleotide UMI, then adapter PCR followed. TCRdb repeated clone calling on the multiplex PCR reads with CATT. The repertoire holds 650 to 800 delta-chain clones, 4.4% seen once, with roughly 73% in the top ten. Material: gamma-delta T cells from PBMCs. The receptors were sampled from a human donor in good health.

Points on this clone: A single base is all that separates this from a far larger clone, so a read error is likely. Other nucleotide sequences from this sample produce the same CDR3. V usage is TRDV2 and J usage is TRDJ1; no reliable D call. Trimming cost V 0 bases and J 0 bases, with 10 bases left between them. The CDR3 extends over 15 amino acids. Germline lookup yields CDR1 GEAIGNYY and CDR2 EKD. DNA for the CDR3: TGTGCCTGTGACACCGTAGGAGGATACACCGATAAACTCATCTTT. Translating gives CACDTVGGYTDKLIF.

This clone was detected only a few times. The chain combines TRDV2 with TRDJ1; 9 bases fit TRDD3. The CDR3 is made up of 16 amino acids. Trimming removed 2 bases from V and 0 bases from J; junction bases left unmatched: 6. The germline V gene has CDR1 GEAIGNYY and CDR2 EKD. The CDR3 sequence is CACDNLLGEYTDKLIF. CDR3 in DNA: TGTGCCTGTGACAATTTACTGGGGGAGTACACCGATAAACTCATCTTT.

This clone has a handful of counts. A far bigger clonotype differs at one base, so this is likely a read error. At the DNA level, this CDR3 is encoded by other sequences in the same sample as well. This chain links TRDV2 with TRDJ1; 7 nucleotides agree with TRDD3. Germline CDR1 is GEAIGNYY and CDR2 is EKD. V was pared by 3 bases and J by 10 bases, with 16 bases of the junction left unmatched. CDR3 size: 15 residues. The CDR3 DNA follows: TGTGCCTGTGACCCCGTCCAACTAGGGGATAGGGGACTCATCTTT. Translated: CACDPVQLGDRGLIF.

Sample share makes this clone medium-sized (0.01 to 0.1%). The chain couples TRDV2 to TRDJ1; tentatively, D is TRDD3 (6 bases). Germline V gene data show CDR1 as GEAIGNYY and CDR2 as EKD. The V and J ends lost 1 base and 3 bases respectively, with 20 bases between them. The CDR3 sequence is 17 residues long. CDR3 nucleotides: TGTGCCTGTGACACTGTCGGGGGAATGGCGGATCCCGATAAACTCATCTTT. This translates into CACDTVGGMADPDKLIF.

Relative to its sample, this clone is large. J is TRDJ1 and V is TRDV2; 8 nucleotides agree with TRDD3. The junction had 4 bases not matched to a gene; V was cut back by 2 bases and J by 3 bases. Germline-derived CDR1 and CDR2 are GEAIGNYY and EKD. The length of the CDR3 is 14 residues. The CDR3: CACDIVLGADKLIF. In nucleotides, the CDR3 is TGTGCCTGTGACATCGTACTGGGGGCCGATAAACTCATCTTT.

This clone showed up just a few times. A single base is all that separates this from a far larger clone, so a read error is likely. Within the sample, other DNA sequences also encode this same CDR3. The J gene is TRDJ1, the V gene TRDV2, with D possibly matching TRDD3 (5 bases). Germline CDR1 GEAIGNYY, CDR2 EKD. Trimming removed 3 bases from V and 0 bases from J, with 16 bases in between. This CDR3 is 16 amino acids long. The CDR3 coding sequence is TGTGCCTGTGACCCACTTGGGGACATTAACACCGATAAACTCATCTTT. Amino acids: CACDPLGDINTDKLIF.

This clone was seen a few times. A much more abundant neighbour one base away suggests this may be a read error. The CDR3 is CACDTATGGYVSYALKGLIF. The DNA of the CDR3 is TGTGCCTGTGACACCGCGACTGGGGGATACGTGAGTTACGCCCTTAAAGGACTCATCTTT. V gene TRDV2 combines with J gene TRDJ1; TRDD3 agrees at 13 bases. Per the germline V gene, CDR1 is GEAIGNYY and CDR2 is EKD. This CDR3 spans 20 amino acids. With 0 bases clipped from V and 10 bases from J, the junction kept 22 bases outside the gene matches.

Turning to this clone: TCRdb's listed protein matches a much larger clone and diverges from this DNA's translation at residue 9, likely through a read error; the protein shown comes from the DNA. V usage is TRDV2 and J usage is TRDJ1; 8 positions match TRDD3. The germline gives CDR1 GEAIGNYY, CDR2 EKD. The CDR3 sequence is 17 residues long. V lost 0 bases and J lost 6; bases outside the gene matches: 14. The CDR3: CACDTVGLRDTLNKLIF. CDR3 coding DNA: TGTGCCTGTGACACCGTGGGGCTGCGGGATACGTTAAATAAACTCATCTTT.

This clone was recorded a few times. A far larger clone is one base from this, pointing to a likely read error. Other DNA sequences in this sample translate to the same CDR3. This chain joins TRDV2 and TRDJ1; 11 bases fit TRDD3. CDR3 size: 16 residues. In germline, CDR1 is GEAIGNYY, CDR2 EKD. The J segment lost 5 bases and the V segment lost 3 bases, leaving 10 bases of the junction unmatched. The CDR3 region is CACDVLGDKASDKLIF. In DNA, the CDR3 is TGTGCCTGTGACGTACTGGGGGATAAGGCGTCTGATAAACTCATCTTT.

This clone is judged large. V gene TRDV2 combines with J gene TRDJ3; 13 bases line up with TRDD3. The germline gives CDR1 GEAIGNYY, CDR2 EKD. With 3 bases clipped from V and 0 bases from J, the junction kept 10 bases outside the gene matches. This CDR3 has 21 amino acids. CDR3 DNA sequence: TGTGCCTGTGACTCACTAGTACTGGGGGATACGAACTCCTGGGACACCCGACAGATGTTTTTC. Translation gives CACDSLVLGDTNSWDTRQMFF.

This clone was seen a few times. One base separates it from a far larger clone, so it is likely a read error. The CDR3 protein is CACDTAGATSRDTRQMFF. CDR3 coding DNA: TGTGCCTGTGACACGGCTGGGGCCACCTCCCGGGACACCCGACAGATGTTTTTC. The chain joins TRDV2 to TRDJ3, with D perhaps matching TRDD3 (6 bases). Germline values: CDR1 GEAIGNYY, CDR2 EKD. The CDR3 extends over 18 amino acids.

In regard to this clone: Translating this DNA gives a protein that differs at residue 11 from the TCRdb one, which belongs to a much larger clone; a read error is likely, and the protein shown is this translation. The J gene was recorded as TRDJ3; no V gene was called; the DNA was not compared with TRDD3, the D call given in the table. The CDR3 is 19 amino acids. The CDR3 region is CACDHTGYSSAWDTRQMFF. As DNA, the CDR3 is TGTGCCTGTGACCACACTGGATACTCTAGCGCCTGGGACACCCGACAGATGTTTTTC.

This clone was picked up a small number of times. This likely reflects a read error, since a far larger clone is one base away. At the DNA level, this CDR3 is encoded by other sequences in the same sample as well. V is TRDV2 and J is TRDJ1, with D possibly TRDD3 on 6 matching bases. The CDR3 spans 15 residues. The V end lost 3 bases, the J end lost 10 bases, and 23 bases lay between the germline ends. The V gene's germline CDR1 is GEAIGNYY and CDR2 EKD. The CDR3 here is CACDPVQLGDRGLIF. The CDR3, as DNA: TGTGCCTGTGACCCCGTCCAACTGGGAGATAGGGGACTCATCTTT.

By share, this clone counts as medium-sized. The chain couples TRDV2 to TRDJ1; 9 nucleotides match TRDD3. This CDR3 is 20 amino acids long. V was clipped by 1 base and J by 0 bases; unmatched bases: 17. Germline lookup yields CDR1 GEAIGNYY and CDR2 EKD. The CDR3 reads CACDTVRLLGDLMYTDKLIF. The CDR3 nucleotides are TGTGCCTGTGACACGGTCCGCCTACTGGGGGACCTTATGTACACCGATAAACTCATCTTT.

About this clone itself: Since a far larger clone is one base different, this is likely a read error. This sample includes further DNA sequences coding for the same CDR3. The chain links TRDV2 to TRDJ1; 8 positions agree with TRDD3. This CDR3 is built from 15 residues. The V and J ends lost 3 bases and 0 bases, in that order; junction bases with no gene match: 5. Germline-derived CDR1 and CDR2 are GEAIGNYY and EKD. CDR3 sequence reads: CACDRLGEYTDKLIF. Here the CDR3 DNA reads TGTGCCTGTGACCGTCTGGGGGAGTACACCGATAAACTCATCTTT.

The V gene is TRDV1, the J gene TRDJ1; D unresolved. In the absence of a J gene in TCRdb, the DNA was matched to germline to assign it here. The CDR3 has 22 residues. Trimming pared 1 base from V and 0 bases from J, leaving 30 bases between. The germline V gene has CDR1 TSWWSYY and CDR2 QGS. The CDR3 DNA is TGTGCTCTTGGGGAACATGGCCTAACTACCCTGATCTACTCCCCTAACACCGATAAACTCATCTTT. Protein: CALGEHGLTTLIYSPNTDKLIF.

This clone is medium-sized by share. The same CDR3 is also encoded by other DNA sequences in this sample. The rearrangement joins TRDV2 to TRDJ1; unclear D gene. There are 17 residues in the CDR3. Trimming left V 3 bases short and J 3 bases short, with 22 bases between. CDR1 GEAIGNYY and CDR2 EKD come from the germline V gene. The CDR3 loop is CACDQLVQSSRADKLIF. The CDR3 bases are TGTGCCTGTGACCAACTCGTTCAAAGTTCCCGGGCCGATAAACTCATCTTT.

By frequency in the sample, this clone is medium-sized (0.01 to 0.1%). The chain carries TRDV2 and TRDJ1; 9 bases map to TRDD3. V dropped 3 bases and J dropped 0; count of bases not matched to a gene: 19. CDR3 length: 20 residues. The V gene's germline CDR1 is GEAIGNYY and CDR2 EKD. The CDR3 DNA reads TGTGCCTGTGACGTCGTTACTGGGGGACCCGAAGACCCCTACACCGATAAACTCATCTTT. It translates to CACDVVTGGPEDPYTDKLIF.

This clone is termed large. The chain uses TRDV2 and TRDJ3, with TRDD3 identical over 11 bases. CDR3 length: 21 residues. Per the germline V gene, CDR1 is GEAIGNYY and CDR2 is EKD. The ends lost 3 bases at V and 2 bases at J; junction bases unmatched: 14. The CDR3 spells CACDATLGGYELTWDTRQMFF. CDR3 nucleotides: TGTGCCTGTGACGCCACCCTTGGGGGATACGAACTGACCTGGGACACCCGACAGATGTTTTTC.

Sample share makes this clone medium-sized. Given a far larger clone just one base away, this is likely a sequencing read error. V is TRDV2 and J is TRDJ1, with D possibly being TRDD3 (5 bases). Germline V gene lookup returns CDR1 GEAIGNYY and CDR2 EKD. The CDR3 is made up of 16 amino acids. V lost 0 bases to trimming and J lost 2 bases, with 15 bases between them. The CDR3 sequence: CACDTLGETITDKLIF. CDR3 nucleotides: TGTGCCTGTGACACCTTAGGGGAGACGATTACCGATAAACTCATCTTT.

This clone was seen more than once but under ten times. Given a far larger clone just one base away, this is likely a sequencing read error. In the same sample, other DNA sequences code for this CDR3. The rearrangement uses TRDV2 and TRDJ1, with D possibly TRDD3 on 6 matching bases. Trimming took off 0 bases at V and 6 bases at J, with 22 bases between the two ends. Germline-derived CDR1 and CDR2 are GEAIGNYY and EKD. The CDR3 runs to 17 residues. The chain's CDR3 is CACDTVGLGDTLNKLIF. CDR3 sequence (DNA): TGTGCCTGTGACACCGTGGGGCTGGGTGATACGTTAAATAAACTCATCTTT.

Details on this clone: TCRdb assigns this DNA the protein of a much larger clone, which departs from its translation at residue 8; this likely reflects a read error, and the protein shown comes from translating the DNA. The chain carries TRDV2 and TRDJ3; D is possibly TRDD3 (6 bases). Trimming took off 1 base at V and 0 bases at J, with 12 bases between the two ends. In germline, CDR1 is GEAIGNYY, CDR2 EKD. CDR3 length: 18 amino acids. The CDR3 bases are TGTGCCTGTGACACGGCTGGGGTCACCTCCTGGGACACCCGACAGATGTTTTTC. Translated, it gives CACDTAGVTSWDTRQMFF.

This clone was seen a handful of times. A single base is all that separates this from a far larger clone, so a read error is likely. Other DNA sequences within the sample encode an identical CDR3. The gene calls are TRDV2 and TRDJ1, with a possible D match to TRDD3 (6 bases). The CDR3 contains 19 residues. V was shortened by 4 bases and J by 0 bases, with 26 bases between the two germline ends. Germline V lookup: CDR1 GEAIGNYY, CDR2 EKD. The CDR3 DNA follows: TGTGCCTGTGAAAGGGTACTCGAACTGGGAACAGGGTACACCGATAAACTCATCTTT. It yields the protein CACERVLELGTGYTDKLIF.

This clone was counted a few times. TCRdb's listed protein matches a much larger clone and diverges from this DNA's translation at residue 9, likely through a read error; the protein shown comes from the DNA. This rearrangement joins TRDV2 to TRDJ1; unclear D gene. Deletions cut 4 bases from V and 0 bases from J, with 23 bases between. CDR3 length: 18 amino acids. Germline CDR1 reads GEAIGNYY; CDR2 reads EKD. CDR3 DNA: TGTGCCTGTGAAGCCCTCGAGCACCAATTTCCGAACACCGATAAACTCATCTTT. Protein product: CACEALEHQFPNTDKLIF.